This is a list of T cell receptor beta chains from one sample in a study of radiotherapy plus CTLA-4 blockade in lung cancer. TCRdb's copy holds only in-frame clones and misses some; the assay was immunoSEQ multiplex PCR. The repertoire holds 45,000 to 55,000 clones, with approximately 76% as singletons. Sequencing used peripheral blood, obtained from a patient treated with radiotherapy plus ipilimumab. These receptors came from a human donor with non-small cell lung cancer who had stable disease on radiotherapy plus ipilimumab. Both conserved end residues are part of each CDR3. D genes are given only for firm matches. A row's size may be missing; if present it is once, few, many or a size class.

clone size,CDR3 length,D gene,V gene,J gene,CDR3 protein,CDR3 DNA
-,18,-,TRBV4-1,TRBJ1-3,CASSQLTMGGVSGNTIYF,TGCGCCAGCAGCCAACTGACGATGGGTGGGGTCTCTGGAAACACCATATATTTT
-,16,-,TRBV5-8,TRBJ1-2,CASSSLLSEQNYGYTF,TGTGCCAGCAGCTCCCTATTATCCGAACAAAACTATGGCTACACCTTC
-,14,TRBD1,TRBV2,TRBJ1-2,CASRGQADNYGYTF,TGTGCCTCAAGGGGGCAGGCAGACAACTATGGCTACACCTTC
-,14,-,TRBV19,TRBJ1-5,CASSNLYSNQPQHF,TGTGCCAGTAGTAACCTCTATAGCAATCAGCCCCAGCATTTT
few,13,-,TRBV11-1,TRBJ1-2,CASSLQGNYGYTF,TGTGCCAGCAGCCTACAGGGAAACTATGGCTACACCTTC
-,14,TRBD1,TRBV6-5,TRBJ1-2,CASSWDRDNYGYTF,TGTGCCAGCAGTTGGGACAGGGATAACTATGGCTACACCTTC
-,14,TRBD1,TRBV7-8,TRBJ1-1,CASSLGQGATEAFF,TGTGCCAGCAGCTTAGGGCAGGGGGCCACTGAAGCTTTCTTT
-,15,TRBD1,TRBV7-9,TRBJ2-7,CASSDTGTGGFEQYF,TGTGCCAGCAGCGACACCGGGACAGGGGGATTCGAGCAGTACTTC
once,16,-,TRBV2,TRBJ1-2,CASSGGRGLSNYGYTF,TGTGCCAGCTCCGGAGGCAGGGGACTCTCTAACTATGGCTACACCTTC
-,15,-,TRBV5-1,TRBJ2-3,CASQSLGSFTDTQYF,TGCGCCAGCCAGTCCCTGGGTAGTTTCACAGATACGCAGTATTTT
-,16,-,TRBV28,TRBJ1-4,CASSSSAGGRNEKLFF,TGTGCCAGCAGTTCCTCGGCGGGGGGGCGCAACGAAAAACTGTTTTTT
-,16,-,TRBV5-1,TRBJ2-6,CASSPRDNSGANVLTF,TGCGCCAGCAGCCCTAGGGACAACTCTGGGGCCAACGTCCTGACTTTC
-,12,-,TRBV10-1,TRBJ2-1,CASSVPGYEQFF,TGCGCCAGCAGTGTCCCTGGGTATGAGCAGTTCTTC
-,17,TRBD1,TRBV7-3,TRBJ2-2,CASSLTGQVFNTGELFF,TGTGCCAGCAGCTTAACGGGACAGGTCTTTAACACCGGGGAGCTGTTTTTT
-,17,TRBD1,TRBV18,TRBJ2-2,CASSPQGQGINTGELFF,TGTGCCAGCTCACCACAAGGACAGGGGATTAACACCGGGGAGCTGTTTTTT
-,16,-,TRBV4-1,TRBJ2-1,CASSQDYTSSYNEQFF,TGCGCCAGCAGCCAAGATTACACGAGCTCCTACAATGAGCAGTTCTTC
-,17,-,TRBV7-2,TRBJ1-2,CASSLALGRTFNYGYTF,TGTGCCAGCAGCTTAGCGCTAGGAAGGACCTTCAACTATGGCTACACCTTC
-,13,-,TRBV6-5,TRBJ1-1,CASSTPPNTEAFF,TGTGCCAGCAGTACACCCCCGAACACTGAAGCTTTCTTT
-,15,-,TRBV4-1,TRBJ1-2,CASSQGQLSNYGYTF,TGCGCCAGCAGCCAAGGGCAGTTGAGTAACTATGGCTACACCTTC
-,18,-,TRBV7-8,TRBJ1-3,CASSLVFGREGSGNTIYF,TGTGCCAGCAGCTTAGTGTTCGGCAGGGAGGGATCCGGAAACACCATATATTTT
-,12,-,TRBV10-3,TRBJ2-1,CAISADRNEQFF,TGTGCCATCAGTGCCGACAGGAATGAGCAGTTCTTC
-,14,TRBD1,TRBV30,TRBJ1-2,CAWRGTGGAYGYTF,TGTGCCTGGAGGGGGACAGGGGGCGCATATGGCTACACCTTC
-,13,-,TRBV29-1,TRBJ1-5,CSVGSQGNQPQHF,TGCAGCGTTGGGTCGCAGGGTAATCAGCCCCAGCATTTT
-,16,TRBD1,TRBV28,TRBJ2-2,CASSPQGQGMVGELFF,TGTGCCAGCAGTCCACAGGGACAGGGGATGGTCGGGGAGCTGTTTTTT
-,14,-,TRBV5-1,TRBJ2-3,CASSTGTRTDTQYF,TGCGCCAGCAGCACAGGGACTCGCACAGATACGCAGTATTTT
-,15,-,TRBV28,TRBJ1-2,CASSLGGAGDYGYTF,TGTGCCAGCAGTTTAGGCGGCGCGGGGGACTATGGCTACACCTTC
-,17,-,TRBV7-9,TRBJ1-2,CASSQRTTTYFNYGYTF,TGTGCCAGCAGCCAGAGGACAACCACCTACTTTAACTATGGCTACACCTTC
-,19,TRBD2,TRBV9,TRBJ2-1,CASSVGGEPGLAGTNEQFF,TGTGCCAGCAGCGTAGGAGGGGAGCCCGGACTAGCGGGGACAAATGAGCAGTTCTTC
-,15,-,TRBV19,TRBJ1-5,CASSMEGLSNQPQHF,TGTGCCAGTAGTATGGAAGGGTTAAGCAATCAGCCCCAGCATTTT
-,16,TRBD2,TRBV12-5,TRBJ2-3,CASGLIPGLEYDTQYF,TGTGCTAGTGGTTTGATTCCGGGACTAGAATACGATACGCAGTATTTT
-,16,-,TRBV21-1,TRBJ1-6,CASSKDASSYNSPLHF,TGTGCCAGCAGCAAAGACGCCAGCTCCTATAATTCACCCCTCCACTTT
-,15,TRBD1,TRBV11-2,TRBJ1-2,CASRAGTGTDYGYTF,TGTGCCAGCAGAGCCGGGACAGGTACGGACTATGGCTACACCTTC
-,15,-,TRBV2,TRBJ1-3,CASSESKKGGNTIYF,TGTGCCAGCAGTGAATCGAAAAAGGGTGGAAACACCATATATTTT
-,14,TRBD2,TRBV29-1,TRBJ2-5,CSGSGTSGQETQYF,TGCAGCGGCTCCGGGACTAGCGGCCAAGAGACCCAGTACTTC
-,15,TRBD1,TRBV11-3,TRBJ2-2,CASSKGDRGSGELFF,TGTGCCAGCAGCAAAGGGGACAGGGGCTCCGGGGAGCTGTTTTTT
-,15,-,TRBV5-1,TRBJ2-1,CASSLARGIYNEQFF,TGCGCCAGCAGCTTGGCCAGGGGTATATACAATGAGCAGTTCTTC
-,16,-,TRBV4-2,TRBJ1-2,CASSQDHGEYGYGYTF,TGTGCCAGCAGCCAAGACCACGGAGAATATGGCTATGGCTACACCTTC
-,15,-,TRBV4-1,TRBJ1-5,CASSQETDRNQPQHF,TGCGCCAGCAGCCAAGAAACGGACAGAAATCAGCCCCAGCATTTT
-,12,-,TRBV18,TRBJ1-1,CASSWVNTEAFF,TGTGCCAGCTCGTGGGTGAACACTGAAGCTTTCTTT
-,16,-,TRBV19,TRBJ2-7,CASSLVGPPSSYEQYF,TGTGCCAGTAGTCTTGTCGGACCTCCGAGCTCCTACGAGCAGTACTTC
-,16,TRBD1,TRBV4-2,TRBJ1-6,CASSPQVDRGNSPLHF,TGTGCCAGCAGCCCCCAGGTGGACAGGGGAAATTCACCCCTCCACTTT
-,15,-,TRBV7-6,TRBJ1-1,CASSLSGWGYTEAFF,TGTGCCAGCAGCTTAAGTGGGTGGGGGTACACTGAAGCTTTCTTT
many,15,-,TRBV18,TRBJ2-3,CASSQSRAEGDTQYF,TGTGCCAGCTCACAATCTAGGGCCGAGGGAGATACGCAGTATTTT
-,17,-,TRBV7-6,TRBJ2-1,CASSLGPRESPYNEQFF,TGTGCCAGCAGCTTAGGGCCTCGGGAGTCCCCCTACAATGAGCAGTTCTTC